These T cell receptor beta chains were read from a single sample in a study of blood T cell repertoires in COVID-19. Measured with immunoSEQ multiplex PCR; TCRdb has only the in-frame clones, and not every one. The data hold about 160,000 clones, with around 85% observed a single time. The material sequenced was PBMCs or T cells enriched from blood (not recorded which). The receptors shown here come from a woman between 35 and 50 years old with acute COVID-19. Each CDR3 is given with its conserved first and last residue. D genes are given only for firm matches. Expanded clones get a size class; other rows say once, few or many, or leave the size out.

clone_size: once; d_call: NA; v_call: TRBV3-1/TRBV3-2; j_call: TRBJ2-1; cdr3_aa: CASSRSGRTYNEQFF; cdr3_nt: TGTGCCAGCAGCCGGAGCGGAAGGACCTACAATGAGCAGTTCTTC
clone_size: NA; d_call: NA; v_call: TRBV4-1; j_call: TRBJ1-2; cdr3_aa: CASSQEGVNYGYTF; cdr3_nt: TGCGCCAGCAGCCAAGAGGGAGTTAACTATGGCTACACCTTC
clone_size: NA; d_call: NA; v_call: TRBV6-5; j_call: TRBJ1-5; cdr3_aa: CASSLVGNQPQHF; cdr3_nt: TGTGCCAGCAGTCTCGTCGGCAATCAGCCCCAGCATTTT
clone_size: once; d_call: TRBD1; v_call: TRBV6-5; j_call: TRBJ1-1; cdr3_aa: CASTDPGQGTEAFF; cdr3_nt: TGTGCCAGCACCGACCCGGGACAGGGCACTGAAGCTTTCTTT
clone_size: once; d_call: TRBD1; v_call: TRBV7-3; j_call: TRBJ1-2; cdr3_aa: CASSPGQGGELNYGYTF; cdr3_nt: TGTGCCAGCAGCCCAGGACAGGGCGGGGAACTAAACTATGGCTACACCTTC
clone_size: NA; d_call: NA; v_call: TRBV29-1; j_call: TRBJ1-1; cdr3_aa: CSGGRGDDEAFF; cdr3_nt: TGCAGCGGGGGCCGGGGGGACGATGAAGCTTTCTTT
clone_size: NA; d_call: TRBD1; v_call: TRBV29-1; j_call: TRBJ2-3; cdr3_aa: CSVGQGGGTDTQYF; cdr3_nt: TGCAGCGTTGGACAGGGTGGCGGCACAGATACGCAGTATTTT
clone_size: NA; d_call: TRBD2; v_call: TRBV28; j_call: TRBJ2-1; cdr3_aa: CASTPLWATSGATEQFF; cdr3_nt: TGTGCCAGCACCCCTTTATGGGCCACTAGCGGAGCTACTGAGCAGTTCTTC
clone_size: NA; d_call: TRBD1; v_call: TRBV27; j_call: TRBJ1-6; cdr3_aa: CASSRGRNSPLHF; cdr3_nt: TGTGCCAGCAGTAGGGGGCGGAATTCACCCCTCCACTTT
clone_size: NA; d_call: TRBD2; v_call: TRBV12-3/TRBV12-4; j_call: TRBJ2-7; cdr3_aa: CASSFRLAGEQYF; cdr3_nt: TGTGCCAGCAGTTTCAGACTAGCGGGAGAGCAGTACTTC
clone_size: many; d_call: TRBD1; v_call: TRBV27; j_call: TRBJ1-5; cdr3_aa: CASSSGQGLQPQHF; cdr3_nt: TGTGCCAGCAGTTCAGGACAGGGCTTACAGCCCCAGCATTTT
clone_size: once; d_call: TRBD2; v_call: TRBV27; j_call: TRBJ2-1; cdr3_aa: CASSPLGLAGANEQFF; cdr3_nt: TGTGCCAGCAGTCCGCTGGGACTAGCGGGGGCGAATGAGCAGTTCTTC
clone_size: once; d_call: NA; v_call: TRBV18; j_call: TRBJ2-2; cdr3_aa: CASSPYSTENTGELFF; cdr3_nt: TGTGCCAGCTCACCTTATTCGACAGAGAACACCGGGGAGCTGTTTTTT
clone_size: NA; d_call: NA; v_call: TRBV7-9; j_call: TRBJ2-5; cdr3_aa: CASSSSLVEETQYF; cdr3_nt: TGTGCCAGCAGCTCGTCGCTTGTGGAGGAGACCCAGTACTTC
clone_size: NA; d_call: TRBD1; v_call: TRBV19; j_call: TRBJ1-4; cdr3_aa: CASSPRTGGSEKLFF; cdr3_nt: TGTGCCAGTAGTCCTCGGACAGGGGGAAGTGAAAAACTGTTTTTT
clone_size: NA; d_call: TRBD1; v_call: TRBV27; j_call: TRBJ1-1; cdr3_aa: CASSKQGAGSAFF; cdr3_nt: TGTGCCAGCAGTAAACAGGGGGCAGGAAGCGCTTTCTTT
clone_size: NA; d_call: TRBD1; v_call: TRBV2; j_call: TRBJ2-7; cdr3_aa: CASNGGQGPYEQYF; cdr3_nt: TGTGCCAGCAATGGGGGACAGGGCCCCTACGAGCAGTACTTC
clone_size: few; d_call: NA; v_call: TRBV2; j_call: TRBJ2-2; cdr3_aa: CASNGGVNTGELFF; cdr3_nt: TGTGCCAGCAATGGCGGGGTGAACACCGGGGAGCTGTTTTTT
clone_size: NA; d_call: NA; v_call: TRBV3-1/TRBV3-2; j_call: TRBJ1-1; cdr3_aa: CASSQGLGGYTEAFF; cdr3_nt: TGTGCCAGCAGCCAAGGCTTGGGAGGGTACACTGAAGCTTTCTTT
clone_size: NA; d_call: NA; v_call: TRBV29-1; j_call: TRBJ2-1; cdr3_aa: CSVSSSYNEQFF; cdr3_nt: TGCAGCGTTTCCTCCTCGTACAATGAGCAGTTCTTC
clone_size: NA; d_call: NA; v_call: TRBV19; j_call: TRBJ2-6; cdr3_aa: CASSPGQQIVSGANVLTF; cdr3_nt: TGTGCCAGTAGTCCCGGACAGCAAATAGTCTCTGGGGCCAACGTCCTGACTTTC
clone_size: NA; d_call: NA; v_call: TRBV29-1; j_call: TRBJ2-3; cdr3_aa: CSVCTGSWSTDTQYF; cdr3_nt: TGCAGCGTCTGTACGGGGTCGTGGAGCACAGATACGCAGTATTTT
clone_size: NA; d_call: TRBD2; v_call: TRBV28; j_call: TRBJ2-1; cdr3_aa: CASRTRSGRPSNEQFF; cdr3_nt: TGTGCCAGCAGAACCCGTAGCGGGAGGCCGAGCAATGAGCAGTTCTTC
clone_size: NA; d_call: NA; v_call: TRBV6-5; j_call: TRBJ1-5; cdr3_aa: CASSYASGSNQPQHF; cdr3_nt: TGTGCCAGCAGTTACGCGTCAGGTAGCAATCAGCCCCAGCATTTT
clone_size: NA; d_call: NA; v_call: TRBV27; j_call: TRBJ1-2; cdr3_aa: CASSRVAYYGYTF; cdr3_nt: TGTGCCAGCAGCCGGGTCGCTTACTATGGCTACACCTTC
clone_size: NA; d_call: TRBD2; v_call: TRBV2; j_call: TRBJ2-1; cdr3_aa: CASSEIAGDSYNEQFF; cdr3_nt: TGTGCCAGCAGTGAGATAGCGGGAGACAGTTACAATGAGCAGTTCTTC
clone_size: NA; d_call: NA; v_call: TRBV30; j_call: TRBJ1-3; cdr3_aa: CAWSWTAFSGNTIYF; cdr3_nt: TGTGCCTGGAGCTGGACAGCCTTTTCTGGAAACACCATATATTTT
clone_size: NA; d_call: TRBD1; v_call: TRBV6-5; j_call: TRBJ1-1; cdr3_aa: CAGGKEAGGGTEAFF; cdr3_nt: TGTGCCGGAGGGAAAGAGGCAGGGGGCGGCACTGAAGCTTTCTTT
clone_size: NA; d_call: NA; v_call: TRBV5-1; j_call: TRBJ2-7; cdr3_aa: CASSLVGGYEQYF; cdr3_nt: TGCGCCAGCAGCTTGGTCGGCGGATACGAGCAGTACTTC
clone_size: NA; d_call: TRBD1; v_call: TRBV19; j_call: TRBJ2-5; cdr3_aa: CASRADRGETQYF; cdr3_nt: TGTGCCAGTAGGGCGGACAGGGGAGAGACCCAGTACTTC
clone_size: many; d_call: TRBD2; v_call: TRBV12-5; j_call: TRBJ2-5; cdr3_aa: CASGSRLAETQYF; cdr3_nt: TGTGCTAGTGGATCCAGACTAGCAGAGACCCAGTACTTC
clone_size: NA; d_call: NA; v_call: TRBV7-2; j_call: TRBJ1-2; cdr3_aa: CASSLVGTTVYGYTF; cdr3_nt: TGTGCCAGCAGCTTAGTAGGGACAACCGTCTATGGCTACACCTTC
clone_size: NA; d_call: NA; v_call: TRBV5-4; j_call: TRBJ2-3; cdr3_aa: CASSLGGPTQYF; cdr3_nt: TGTGCCAGCAGCTTGGGAGGTCCGACGCAGTATTTT